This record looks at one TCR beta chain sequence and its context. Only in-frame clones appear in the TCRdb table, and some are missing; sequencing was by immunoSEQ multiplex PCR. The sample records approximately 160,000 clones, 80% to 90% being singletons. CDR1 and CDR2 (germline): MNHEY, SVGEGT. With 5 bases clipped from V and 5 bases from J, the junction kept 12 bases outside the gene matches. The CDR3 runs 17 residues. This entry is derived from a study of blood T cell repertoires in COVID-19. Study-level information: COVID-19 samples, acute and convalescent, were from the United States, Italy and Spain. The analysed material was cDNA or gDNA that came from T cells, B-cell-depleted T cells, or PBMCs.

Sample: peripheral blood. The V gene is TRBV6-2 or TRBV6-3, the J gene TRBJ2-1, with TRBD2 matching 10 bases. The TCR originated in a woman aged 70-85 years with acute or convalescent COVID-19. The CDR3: CASSLQHKREGDNEQFF. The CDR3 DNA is TGTGCCAGCAGTCTGCAACATAAGCGGGAGGGAGACAATGAGCAGTTCTTC.